Sequencing of this T cell receptor (beta chain) was carried out in a study of blood T cell repertoires in COVID-19. Background on the study: From the United States, Italy and Spain came samples of acute and convalescent COVID-19. Sources were T cells, B-cell-depleted T cells, or PBMCs; the material itself was cDNA or gDNA.

CDR3 length equals 15 residues. The V gene end was trimmed by 2 bases and the J gene end by 6 bases; junction bases not matched to a gene: 5. Germline V lookup: CDR1 MNHNS, CDR2 SASEGT. Repertoires were generated with immunoSEQ multiplex PCR, while TCRdb's copy carries only in-frame clones and drops some. In the table there are about 160,000 clones, nearly 80% of which are singletons. The sample taken for sequencing was peripheral blood. The V gene is TRBV6-1, the J gene TRBJ2-7; 12 bases match TRBD2. This receptor was taken from a woman of 80 years or more with acute or convalescent COVID-19. CDR3 nucleotide sequence: TGTGCCAGCAGTGAACTGACTAGCGGGAGTGGCGAGCAGTACTTC. Its translation: CASSELTSGSGEQYF.